This TCR beta chain is from a study of blood T cell repertoires in COVID-19. Source study methods: Reference gene primer amplification gave nucleated cell count estimates. Clones were sequenced by immunoSEQ multiplex PCR, and TCRdb holds only the in-frame ones, with some missing. Clone size and the V and J calls come from that table; the DNA yielded D and trimming. The data show some 42,000 clones, approximately 91% seen once. Germline V gene lookup returns CDR1 SGHTA and CDR2 FQGNSA. There are 14 residues in the CDR3. The ends were cut back, 3 bases at V and 5 bases at J, with 13 bases in the middle.

V is TRBV7-2 and J is TRBJ1-2; no firm D call. This TCR derives from a human donor in a cohort sampled during active COVID-19. Sequences were obtained from peripheral blood. CDR3 sequence (DNA): TGTGCCAGCAGCTTGGACCGGGGAGGATATGGCTACACCTTC. This codes for CASSLDRGGYGYTF.